The 19 T cell receptor beta chains listed next were all sequenced from one sample in a study of T cell responses to AZD1222 COVID-19 vaccine. This table comes from immunoSEQ multiplex PCR, and its TCRdb copy is limited to in-frame clones, with some not included. The sample lists around 87,000 clones; just over 85% were seen once. Specimen: peripheral blood, collected on day 0 of AZD1222 vaccination. The origin of the receptors is an adult in good health.

A note on this clone: Because the CDR3's place on the DNA is in doubt, the DNA is left out and the CDR3 is given as listed by TCRdb. The chain joins TRBV7-2 to TRBJ2-1; the table gives TRBD2 as D, unverified against the DNA. The CDR3 is 12 amino acids in total, end residues counted. Germline V gives CDR1 SGHTA, CDR2 FQGNSA. The CDR3 spells CASSFGGGSPFF.

The chain has TRBV19 and TRBJ2-2; D might be TRBD1 (6 bases). CDR1 and CDR2 from the germline V gene are LNHDA and SQIVND (reference sequence). The CDR3 loop spans 14 amino acids. V was trimmed by 5 bases and J by 1 base, leaving 8 bases between them. This CDR3 reads CASSLQGNTGELFF. The CDR3 DNA reads as TGTGCCAGTAGTCTACAGGGGAACACCGGGGAGCTGTTTTTT.

This chain links TRBV9 with TRBJ1-2; 7 bases line up with TRBD1. The CDR3 totals 15 residues. The germline V gene has CDR1 SGDLS and CDR2 YYNGEE. V was clipped by 3 bases and J by 5 bases; unmatched bases: 10. The DNA for the CDR3 is TGTGCCAGCAGCGGTAGTCCGGCAGGGGGGTATGGCTACACCTTC. Amino acid sequence: CASSGSPAGGYGYTF. Full variable domain (rest looked up from reference TRBV9 and TRBJ1-2): DSGVTQTPKHLITATGQRVTLRCSPRSGDLSVYWYQQSLDQGLQFLIQYYNGEERAKGNILERFSAQQFPDLHSELNLSSLELGDSALYFCASSGSPAGGYGYTFGSGTRLTVV.

The chain recombines TRBV11-2 with TRBJ2-2; a possible D gene is TRBD2 (6 bases). The V end lost 1 base, the J end lost 6 bases, and 15 bases lay between the germline ends. Germline CDR1 reads SGHAT; CDR2 reads FQNNGV. The CDR3 spans 16 residues. CDR3 nucleotides: TGTGCCAGCAGCTTAGCTTCGGGAGCCTGGGCCGGGGAGCTGTTTTTT. This codes for CASSLASGAWAGELFF.

V and J are TRBV30 and TRBJ2-1; no definite D call. CDR1 and CDR2 from the germline V gene are GTSNPN and SVGIG (reference sequence). V was cut by 0 bases and J by 6 bases, with 6 bases left in between. The length of the CDR3 is 12 residues. The CDR3 region is CAWSVSANEQFF. CDR3 DNA sequence: TGTGCCTGGAGTGTCTCTGCCAATGAGCAGTTCTTC.

This clone appeared a few times. The V and J genes are TRBV7-2 and TRBJ1-3, with D unclear. Trimming shortened V by 4 bases and J by 7 bases, and 14 bases separated the two germline ends. The CDR3 has 14 residues. The germline V gene encodes CDR1 SGHTA and CDR2 FQGNSA. Here the CDR3 DNA reads TGTGCCAGCAGCTCACGGGGTTTACAGAACACCATATATTTT. Its translation is CASSSRGLQNTIYF.

The rearrangement uses TRBV10-2 and TRBJ2-1; 7 nucleotides line up with TRBD2. This CDR3 contains 16 residues. J gave up 2 bases and V 1 base, and 5 bases lay outside the gene matches. CDR1 is WSHSY, CDR2 SAAADI, per germline. In nucleotides, the CDR3 is TGCGCCAGCAGTGAGTTGGCTAGCGGTACCTACAATGAGCAGTTCTTC. This encodes CASSELASGTYNEQFF.

The chain employs TRBV7-2 and TRBJ2-7; D is unclear. Germline V gives CDR1 SGHTA, CDR2 FQGNSA. Trimming took off 0 bases at V and 0 bases at J, with 6 bases between the two ends. This CDR3 is built from 14 residues. CDR3 loop: CASSLAFNSYEQYF. The CDR3 DNA is TGTGCCAGCAGCTTAGCGTTCAACTCCTACGAGCAGTACTTC.

The CDR3, as DNA: TGCGCCAGCAGCTTGGGGGAGCTCAGGCGCACTGAAGCTTTCTTT. The encoded protein is CASSLGELRRTEAFF. This sequence joins TRBV5-1 and TRBJ1-1; D is uncertain. The CDR3 spans 15 residues. The ends were cut back, 0 bases at V and 4 bases at J, with 13 bases in the middle. Germline loops: CDR1 SGHRS, CDR2 YFSETQ.

The rearrangement joins TRBV7-9 to TRBJ1-1; the D gene is possibly TRBD1 (5 bases). V dropped 4 bases and J dropped 2 bases, with 14 bases sitting between them. The CDR3 consists of 15 residues. Germline lookup yields CDR1 SEHNR and CDR2 FQNEAQ (reference sequence). The CDR3 protein is CASSSRQLTNTEAFF. The CDR3 DNA follows: TGTGCCAGCAGCTCTCGACAGCTTACAAACACTGAAGCTTTCTTT.

This chain links TRBV2 with TRBJ2-3; D is possibly TRBD1 (5 bases). The CDR3 consists of 15 residues. Looked up from germline, CDR1 is SNHLY and CDR2 is FYNNEI. V was trimmed by 5 bases and J by 3 bases, leaving 15 bases between them. CDR3 residues: CASSLQAKATDTQYF. The CDR3, as DNA: TGTGCCAGCAGTTTACAGGCGAAAGCGACAGATACGCAGTATTTT. Looking up the rest from reference TRBV2 and TRBJ2-3 gives the full variable domain: EPEVTQTPSHQVTQMGQEVILRCVPISNHLYFYWYRQILGQKVEFLVSFYNNEISEKSEIFDDQFSVERPDGSNFTLKIRSTKLEDSAMYFCASSLQAKATDTQYFGPGTRLTVL.

This rearrangement joins TRBV6-1 to TRBJ1-1, with TRBD1 matching 8 bases. Germline CDR1 MNHNS, CDR2 SASEGT. Trimming cost V 4 bases and J 0 bases; bases outside gene matches: 10. The CDR3 covers 17 residues. This chain's CDR3 is CASSAPQDREVNTEAFF. As DNA, the CDR3 is TGTGCCAGCAGTGCCCCTCAGGACAGGGAGGTGAACACTGAAGCTTTCTTT.

The chain couples TRBV3-1 (or the pseudogene TRBV3-2) to TRBJ2-5; 8 nucleotides agree with TRBD1. Germline V CDR1 and CDR2: LGHDT, YNNKEL (reference sequence). After removal of 7 bases from V and 1 base from J, the junction contained 11 bases not matched to a gene. The CDR3 extends over 16 amino acids. The CDR3: CASNGPRQGRQETQYF. The DNA of the CDR3 is TGTGCCAGCAACGGTCCCAGACAGGGGCGCCAAGAGACCCAGTACTTC.

This sequence joins TRBV18 and TRBJ2-2; D is perhaps TRBD2 (6 bases). The V gene lost 6 bases and the J gene lost 4 bases, with 18 bases spanning the gap. CDR3 length: 16 amino acids. From germline, CDR1 is KGHSH and CDR2 LQKENI. The DNA for the CDR3 is TGTGCCAGCTCGCCCTCCGGGGGAAGGAGCACCGGGGAGCTGTTTTTT. Translation: CASSPSGGRSTGELFF.

The genes are TRBV28 and TRBJ2-3, with 10 positions matching TRBD2. The CDR3 runs 16 residues. The germline CDR1 and CDR2 sequences are MDHEN and SYDVKM. The V segment lost 5 bases and the J segment 3 bases; nucleotides outside the gene matches: 8. This CDR3 reads CASSPHRTSGTDTQYF. The DNA of the CDR3 is TGTGCCAGCAGTCCCCATAGGACTAGCGGTACAGATACGCAGTATTTT. Supplemented by reference TRBV28 and TRBJ2-3, the full variable domain reads DVKVTQSSRYLVKRTGEKVFLECVQDMDHENMFWYRQDPGLGLRLIYFSYDVKMKEKGDIPEGYSVSREKKERFSLILESASTNQTSMYLCASSPHRTSGTDTQYFGPGTRLTVL.

This chain links TRBV5-1 with TRBJ2-3, with unresolved D. This CDR3 region has 14 residues. Germline-derived CDR1 and CDR2 are SGHRS and YFSETQ. The V gene lost 0 bases and the J gene lost 1 base, with 6 bases spanning the gap. The CDR3 loop is CASSLVDRTDTQYF. CDR3 nucleotide sequence: TGCGCCAGCAGCTTGGTAGACCGCACAGATACGCAGTATTTT.

V usage is TRBV12-5 and J usage is TRBJ1-3; D is ambiguous. The germline V gene encodes CDR1 LGHNT and CDR2 FRNRAP. V shed 4 bases and J shed 0 bases, with 1 base lying between them. The CDR3 loop spans 12 amino acids. The CDR3 spells CASGSSGNTIYF. Here the CDR3 DNA reads TGTGCTAGTGGTTCCTCTGGAAACACCATATATTTT.

The chain employs TRBV19 and TRBJ2-7, with 10 nucleotides matching TRBD2. This CDR3 is built from 14 residues. CDR1 is LNHDA and CDR2 is SQIVND in the germline V gene (reference sequence). Trimming at V came to 5 bases and at J to 3 bases, leaving 4 bases not matched to a gene. Written as DNA, the CDR3 is TGTGCCAGTAGTTCGTCTAGCGGGAGCTACGAGCAGTACTTC. Translated, it gives CASSSSSGSYEQYF.

The chain joins TRBV4-2 to TRBJ2-7; D not certain. This CDR3 region has 16 residues. V lost 0 bases, J lost 2 bases, and 14 bases lay in between. The germline gives CDR1 LGHNA, CDR2 YNFKEQ. The CDR3 DNA reads as TGTGCCAGCAGCCAAGATCTGGCAGCAGAAACCTACGAGCAGTACTTC. Amino acids: CASSQDLAAETYEQYF.